These T cell receptor beta chains were read from a single sample in a study of blood T cell repertoires in COVID-19. Assay: immunoSEQ multiplex PCR; the TCRdb copy retains only in-frame clones and omits some. Of about 100,000 clones listed, roughly 80% are singletons. The material sequenced was peripheral blood. All receptors derive from a man between 65 and 85 years old with active or convalescent COVID-19. The CDR3 runs from the conserved cysteine through the conserved F or W. D genes are given only for firm matches. Only some rows state a clone size, as once, few, many or a class for expanded clones.

>TRBJ1-5|TRBV5-6|NA|NA
CASSVTENQPQHF
TGTGCCAGCAGCGTGACGGAGAATCAGCCCCAGCATTTT
>TRBJ1-4|TRBV5-1|NA|NA
CASSTQAVANEKLFF
TGCGCCAGCAGCACCCAGGCCGTGGCTAATGAAAAACTGTTTTTT
>TRBJ1-5|TRBV30|NA|NA
CAWSSRQGTSNQPQHF
TGTGCCTGGAGTTCCAGGCAGGGAACAAGCAATCAGCCCCAGCATTTT
>TRBJ1-2|TRBV7-2|NA|TRBD1
CASSLVGDSRLGGYTF
TGTGCCAGCAGCTTAGTCGGGGACAGCCGGTTGGGTGGCTACACCTTC
>TRBJ1-5|TRBV18|NA|TRBD1
CASSRDRSQPQHF
TGTGCCAGCTCTAGGGACAGGAGCCAGCCCCAGCATTTT
>TRBJ1-5|TRBV19|NA|TRBD1
CASRPDRGSNQPQHF
TGTGCCAGTAGGCCGGACAGGGGTAGCAATCAGCCCCAGCATTTT
>TRBJ1-6|TRBV2|NA|NA
CASSAGPFYNSPLHF
TGTGCCAGCAGTGCAGGGCCTTTCTATAATTCACCCCTCCACTTT
>TRBJ2-1|TRBV5-1|once|NA
CASSSPERTYNEQFF
TGCGCCAGCAGCTCCCCGGAGAGGACCTACAATGAGCAGTTCTTC
>TRBJ1-5|TRBV5-6|NA|NA
CASTKTGSDQPQHF
TGTGCCAGCACCAAGACAGGTTCGGATCAGCCCCAGCATTTT
>TRBJ2-3|TRBV6-1|few|TRBD2
CASSVRFSSGSADTQYF
TGTGCCAGCAGTGTCAGGTTTAGTAGCGGGAGTGCAGATACGCAGTATTTT
>TRBJ2-1|TRBV11-2|NA|TRBD2
CASSPIAGSGNEQFF
TGTGCCAGCAGCCCTATAGCGGGATCGGGCAATGAGCAGTTCTTC
>TRBJ1-1|TRBV28|NA|TRBD1
CASSLLPGQGLSEAFF
TGTGCCAGCAGCTTGTTGCCGGGACAGGGACTATCTGAAGCTTTCTTT
>TRBJ2-3|TRBV7-9|NA|TRBD1
CASSYDRAGDTQYF
TGTGCCAGCAGCTACGACAGGGCTGGAGATACGCAGTATTTT
>TRBJ2-1|TRBV5-1|NA|TRBD1
CASSSGQGPYNEQFF
TGCGCCAGCAGCTCGGGACAGGGCCCCTACAATGAGCAGTTCTTC
>TRBJ1-3|TRBV30|NA|NA
CAWNQAAGNTIYF
TGTGCCTGGAACCAGGCCGCTGGAAACACCATATATTTT
>TRBJ1-4|TRBV6-6|once|TRBD1
CASSSARDSNEKLFF
TGTGCCAGCAGTTCAGCCCGGGACAGTAATGAAAAACTGTTTTTT
>TRBJ1-2|TRBV29-1|NA|NA
CSSMTVNYGYTF
TGCAGCTCAATGACAGTTAACTATGGCTACACCTTC
>TRBJ1-4|TRBV5-1|NA|NA
CASSFMGQGNEKLFF
TGCGCCAGCAGCTTTATGGGCCAGGGGAACGAAAAACTGTTTTTT
>TRBJ2-3|TRBV11-2|NA|NA
CASSFLDTQYF
TGTGCCAGCAGCTTCCTAGATACGCAGTATTTT
>TRBJ1-2|TRBV12-3/TRBV12-4|NA|TRBD1
CASSPRTGGGYTF
TGTGCCAGCAGTCCAAGGACAGGTGGTGGCTACACCTTC
>TRBJ1-1|TRBV6-5|NA|TRBD1
CASSYTGAGNTEAFF
TGTGCCAGCAGTTACACAGGGGCCGGGAACACTGAAGCTTTCTTT
>TRBJ1-3|TRBV29-1|NA|NA
CSVEGVSGNTIYF
TGCAGCGTAGAAGGCGTCTCTGGAAACACCATATATTTT
>TRBJ2-7|TRBV6-5|NA|TRBD1
CASRDRGYEQYF
TGTGCCAGCAGGGACAGGGGTTACGAGCAGTACTTC
>TRBJ1-5|TRBV2|once|TRBD1
CASSWTGPNSYSNQPQHF
TGTGCCAGCAGTTGGACAGGGCCCAACTCTTATAGCAATCAGCCCCAGCATTTT
>TRBJ1-4|TRBV7-2|NA|NA
CASSLVIRDTEKLFF
TGTGCCAGCAGCTTAGTGATCAGGGACACCGAAAAACTGTTTTTT
>TRBJ2-1|TRBV4-1|NA|NA
CASSQAPYNEQFF
TGCGCCAGCAGCCAAGCTCCTTACAATGAGCAGTTCTTC
>TRBJ1-1|TRBV18|NA|TRBD1
CASSRDSARDTEAFF
TGTGCCAGCTCACGGGACAGCGCCAGGGATACTGAAGCTTTCTTT